These 23 T cell receptor beta chains share one sample of origin, sequenced in a study of T-cell memory formation after mild COVID-19. TCRdb independently ran MiXCR on the 5' RACE reads; one entry per CDR3 protein. The sample includes 200,000 to 300,000 distinct CDR3 sequences, roughly 15% of them seen just once. Specimen: PBMCs or a T cell subset sorted from them (not recorded which). These receptors all stem from an adult woman who had mild COVID-19 (a few samples of this study predate the infection). Cell type and time point are not known.

The chain combines TRBV12-3 or TRBV12-4 with TRBJ2-7; D is possibly TRBD1 or TRBD2 (6 bases each). The V end lost 5 bases, the J end lost 3 bases, and 14 bases lay between the germline ends. This CDR3 region has 14 residues. In DNA form, the CDR3 reads TGTGCCAGCAGTCCAATGGGGGGCCTCTACGAGCAGTACTTC. Translated, it gives CASSPMGGLYEQYF.

This clonotype was observed a few times. The genes are TRBV12-3 or TRBV12-4 and TRBJ2-5, with TRBD2 matching 8 bases. The CDR3 has 14 amino acids. Unmatched junction bases numbered 7, after V lost 6 bases and J lost 4 bases. The DNA for the CDR3 is TGTGCCAGCAGGGGGCCGGGGGGGAGAGAGACCCAGTACTTC. Translation: CASRGPGGRETQYF.

This chain joins TRBV28 and TRBJ2-7; 10 positions match TRBD2. The J segment lost 4 bases and the V segment lost 6 bases, leaving 9 bases of the junction unmatched. This CDR3 is built from 15 residues. Germline loops: CDR1 MDHEN, CDR2 SYDVKM. The CDR3 bases are TGTGCCAGCAGCTCTCTAGCGGGAGTCTCTTACGAGCAGTACTTC. Protein sequence: CASSSLAGVSYEQYF. Together with reference TRBV28 and TRBJ2-7, the CDR3 gives the full variable domain: DVKVTQSSRYLVKRTGEKVFLECVQDMDHENMFWYRQDPGLGLRLIYFSYDVKMKEKGDIPEGYSVSREKKERFSLILESASTNQTSMYLCASSSLAGVSYEQYFGPGTRLTVT.

V and J are TRBV5-1 and TRBJ1-1; 7 bases match TRBD1. V was clipped by 3 bases and J by 2 bases; unmatched bases: 13. This CDR3 has 17 amino acids. Germline CDR1 SGHRS, CDR2 YFSETQ. DNA of the CDR3: TGCGCCAGCAGCTCCACAATTACCGGGACAGTTAACACTGAAGCTTTCTTT. Translated: CASSSTITGTVNTEAFF.

This rearrangement joins TRBV9 to TRBJ1-6; TRBD1 agrees at 7 bases. The V gene end was trimmed by 4 bases and the J gene end by 9 bases; junction bases not matched to a gene: 7. CDR1 and CDR2 from the germline V gene are SGDLS and YYNGEE. The length of the CDR3 is 14 residues. The CDR3 region has the DNA TGTGCCAGCAGCCCAGGGACAGATGCTTCACCCCTCCACTTT. As protein: CASSPGTDASPLHF.

The chain joins TRBV7-2 to TRBJ1-1; D might be TRBD1 (5 bases). In germline, CDR1 is SGHTA, CDR2 FQGNSA. Trimming removed 5 bases at V and 0 bases at J, with 13 bases between. The CDR3 has 15 amino acids. The CDR3 region has the DNA TGTGCCAGCAGCACAACAGGACCCATGAACACTGAAGCTTTCTTT. This codes for CASSTTGPMNTEAFF.

The chain's CDR3 is CASSLGLIDVSSYNEQFF. The CDR3 DNA reads as TGTGCCAGCAGCTTAGGACTTATCGATGTCAGCTCCTACAATGAGCAGTTCTTC. This chain links TRBV11-3 with TRBJ2-1; D call uncertain. The V end was cut by 1 base, the J end by 0 bases, with 16 bases between. The CDR3 length is 18 residues. Germline CDR1 reads SGHNT; CDR2 reads YENEEA.

This clonotype occurred a few times. V and J are TRBV18 and TRBJ2-7; 10 positions match TRBD1. Per the germline V gene, CDR1 is KGHSH and CDR2 is LQKENI. This CDR3 contains 15 residues. V shed 2 bases, J shed 1 base, and the junction held 2 bases outside the gene matches. The chain's CDR3 is CASSPGQGGSYEQYF. CDR3 coding DNA: TGTGCCAGCTCACCAGGACAGGGGGGGTCCTACGAGCAGTACTTC. The full variable domain, completed using reference TRBV18 and TRBJ2-7, is NAGVMQNPRHLVRRRGQEARLRCSPMKGHSHVYWYRQLPEEGLKFMVYLQKENIIDESGMPKERFSAEFPKEGPSILRIQQVVRGDSAAYFCASSPGQGGSYEQYFGPGTRLTVT.

This clonotype was counted between two and nine times. The rearrangement joins TRBV5-5 to TRBJ2-4; 8 positions agree with TRBD1. V lost 4 bases and J lost 11; bases outside the gene matches: 11. Germline V gene data show CDR1 as SGHKS and CDR2 as YYEKEE (reference sequence). This CDR3 is built from 14 residues. Here the CDR3 reads CASSLGTGKTFQYF. In DNA, the CDR3 is TGTGCCAGCAGCCTAGGGACAGGAAAAACATTTCAGTACTTC.

This clonotype turned up a few times. V and J are TRBV6-4 and TRBJ1-1, with D maybe TRBD1 (6 bases). CDR1 and CDR2 from the germline V gene are MRHNA and SNTAGT. V dropped 6 bases and J dropped 1 base, with 15 bases sitting between them. There are 15 residues in the CDR3. The CDR3 coding sequence is TGTGCCAGCAGAAGACAGGCTGGTGGGAACACTGAAGCTTTCTTT. It encodes CASRRQAGGNTEAFF.

This rearrangement joins TRBV19 to TRBJ2-4, with D uncertain. The CDR3 contains 15 residues. Germline V CDR1 and CDR2: LNHDA, SQIVND (reference sequence). The germline V and J ends were trimmed by 6 bases and 0 bases, with 12 bases remaining between them. CDR3 loop: CASRPLDLAKNIQYF. DNA of the CDR3: TGTGCCAGTAGACCCCTTGACCTAGCCAAAAACATTCAGTACTTC.

This clonotype was counted a few times. The gene calls are TRBV6-2 or TRBV6-3 and TRBJ2-6, with D unclear. This CDR3 region has 13 residues. V was pared by 10 bases and J by 1 base, with 8 bases between. CDR1 and CDR2 (germline): MNHEY, SVGEGT. CDR3 coding DNA: TGTGCCACCGAACAGTCTGGGGCCAACGTCCTGACTTTC. Protein sequence: CATEQSGANVLTF.

This clonotype was seen at least ten times. V is TRBV28 and J is TRBJ2-7; 7 positions agree with TRBD1. The germline gives CDR1 MDHEN, CDR2 SYDVKM. V lost 2 bases and J lost 3; bases outside the gene matches: 7. The CDR3 has 15 amino acids. The CDR3 DNA reads as TGTGCCAGCAGTTTAGGGACAACAGGGGACTACGAGCAGTACTTC. Protein sequence: CASSLGTTGDYEQYF.

This clonotype has only a few counts. The genes are TRBV11-3 and TRBJ2-3; 8 nucleotides line up with TRBD1. V gave up 5 bases and J gave up 11 bases; unmatched junction bases: 6. Germline CDR1 SGHNT, CDR2 YENEEA. CDR3 length: 12 residues. In nucleotides, the CDR3 is TGTGCCAGCAGCCACCGGACAGGGAAGCAGTATTTT. Its translation: CASSHRTGKQYF.

The V call is TRBV11-2, the J call TRBJ2-7, with unresolved D. Germline V gives CDR1 SGHAT, CDR2 FQNNGV. This CDR3 is built from 15 residues. V lost 3 bases and J 0 bases, leaving 12 bases between the germline ends. The CDR3 region has the DNA TGTGCCAGCAGCTTGAGGTTCCTCAGCTCCTACGAGCAGTACTTC. Translation gives CASSLRFLSSYEQYF.

The chain links TRBV7-8 to TRBJ2-7, with D perhaps TRBD2 (5 bases). The CDR3 runs 13 residues. V gave up 0 bases and J gave up 7 bases, with 10 bases separating them. Germline V gives CDR1 SGHVS, CDR2 FQNEAQ. CDR3 sequence reads: CASSLAGVREQYF. The CDR3, as DNA: TGTGCCAGCAGCTTAGCGGGAGTGAGGGAGCAGTACTTC.

The J gene is TRBJ1-6, the V gene TRBV7-9; TRBD1 might be the D (6 bases). There are 17 residues in the CDR3. V was pared by 2 bases and J by 8 bases, with 19 bases between. CDR1 is SEHNR and CDR2 is FQNEAQ in the germline V gene (reference sequence). The CDR3 reads CASSLFLGGYTDSPLHF. CDR3 in DNA: TGTGCCAGCAGCTTATTTCTAGGGGGTTATACGGATTCACCCCTCCACTTT.

This clonotype was counted ten times or more. The chain recombines TRBV28 with TRBJ2-4; no reliable D call. CDR3 length: 17 residues. The V end was cut by 3 bases, the J end by 0 bases, with 15 bases between. Per the germline V gene, CDR1 is MDHEN and CDR2 is SYDVKM. The CDR3 sequence is CASSLGSVVLAKNIQYF. The CDR3 nucleotides read TGTGCCAGCAGTTTGGGTTCGGTCGTACTAGCCAAAAACATTCAGTACTTC.

The gene calls are TRBV24-1 and TRBJ2-7, with D unresolved. The CDR3 length is 15 residues. Germline V gives CDR1 KGHDR, CDR2 SFDVKD. V dropped 3 bases and J dropped 2 bases, with 13 bases sitting between them. The CDR3 DNA follows: TGTGCCACCAGTGATCCCTCAGAAAGGCCCTACGAGCAGTACTTC. Protein product: CATSDPSERPYEQYF.

V and J are TRBV12-3 or TRBV12-4 and TRBJ2-7; 9 nucleotides agree with TRBD2. The V and J ends lost 3 bases and 9 bases, in that order; junction bases with no gene match: 9. The CDR3 is 14 residues long. The CDR3 bases are TGTGCCAGCAGTTTTAGCGGGAGCGGCAGCCGGCAGTACTTC. This codes for CASSFSGSGSRQYF.

This sequence joins TRBV9 and TRBJ2-3; 7 bases fit TRBD2. The CDR3 contains 16 residues. Losses at the gene ends were 4 bases for V and 5 bases for J; bases not matched to a gene: 13. Germline assignment: CDR1 SGDLS and CDR2 YYNGEE. CDR3 bases: TGTGCCAGCAGCCTTCGTGGCGGGAGTGGGGAAGATACGCAGTATTTT. It specifies CASSLRGGSGEDTQYF.

A few counts support this clonotype. The genes are TRBV2 and TRBJ2-3; D is possibly TRBD1 (6 bases). CDR1 and CDR2 (germline): SNHLY, FYNNEI. Trimming shortened V by 6 bases and J by 8 bases, and 21 bases separated the two germline ends. This CDR3 is 15 amino acids long. The CDR3 nucleotides read TGTGCCAGCAGACCCGACAGGTCCCCAACGGGTACGCAGTATTTT. Translating it yields CASRPDRSPTGTQYF.

The table lists this clonotype with a few counts. The chain recombines TRBV30 with TRBJ2-7, with unresolved D. CDR3 size: 11 residues. Trimming shortened V by 1 base and J by 3 bases, and 4 bases separated the two germline ends. Looked up from germline, CDR1 is GTSNPN and CDR2 is SVGIG (reference sequence). As DNA, the CDR3 is TGTGCCTGGAGTGGGTACTACGAGCAGTACTTC. Residues: CAWSGYYEQYF.